This T cell receptor (beta chain) derives from a study of blood T cell repertoires in COVID-19. Study summary: COVID-19 samples, acute and convalescent, were from the United States, Italy and Spain.

The CDR3 consists of 15 residues. V lost 5 bases and J lost 7; bases outside the gene matches: 5. Germline values: CDR1 SGHVS, CDR2 FQNEAQ. In its sample, this clone was seen once. Sequenced by immunoSEQ multiplex PCR; TCRdb stores in-frame clones only, minus some. Of about 220,000 clones listed, approximately 83% are singletons. Symptom resolution, clearance, or two negative PCRs marked donors in Cohort 3 as recovered. V gene TRBV7-8 combines with J gene TRBJ2-2; 12 bases fit TRBD1. The sequencing sample was made of PBMCs or T cells enriched from blood (not recorded which). The sequence was obtained from a woman aged 55 to 70 who had recovered from COVID-19. CDR3 DNA sequence: TGTGCCAGCAGCAAGGGACAGGGGGCGATCGGGGAGCTGTTTTTT. Translated, it gives CASSKGQGAIGELFF.